A selection of T cell receptor beta chains follows, all from one sample in a study of blood T cells in healthy people across ages. TCRdb passed the 5' RACE reads through MiXCR, listing each CDR3 protein once. The sample lists hundreds of thousands of distinct CDR3 sequences; more than 40% were seen once. Sample: blood. The receptors derive from a woman in her sixties in good health. CDR3s include the opening cysteine and the closing phenylalanine or tryptophan. A D gene is named only where the DNA matches it firmly. Clone size is not always given. Where it is, it says once, few, many or a class for expanded clones.

v_call: TRBV12-3/TRBV12-4
d_call: TRBD2
clone_size: -
j_call: TRBJ2-7
cdr3_nt: TGTGCCAGCAGTACGGCGGGAGGGTTCGAGCAGTACTTC
cdr3_aa: CASSTAGGFEQYF

v_call: TRBV7-9
d_call: -
clone_size: -
j_call: TRBJ2-3
cdr3_nt: TGTGCCAGCAGCTCGGACCGGAGCGCAGATACGCAGTATTTT
cdr3_aa: CASSSDRSADTQYF

v_call: TRBV16
d_call: -
clone_size: -
j_call: TRBJ1-1
cdr3_nt: TGTGCCAGCAGCCCGGACAGATTCTCGGGGTATAACACTGAAGCTTTCTTT
cdr3_aa: CASSPDRFSGYNTEAFF

v_call: TRBV6-1
d_call: -
clone_size: -
j_call: TRBJ1-1
cdr3_nt: TGTGCCAGCAGTGAAGTCGGAGCCGGGAACACTGAAGCTTTCTTT
cdr3_aa: CASSEVGAGNTEAFF

v_call: TRBV3-1
d_call: -
clone_size: -
j_call: TRBJ2-6
cdr3_nt: TGTGCCAGCAGCCAAGCCCAGGGGCACTCTGGGGCCAACGTCCTGACTTTC
cdr3_aa: CASSQAQGHSGANVLTF

v_call: TRBV5-6
d_call: -
clone_size: -
j_call: TRBJ1-4
cdr3_nt: TGTGCCAGCAGCTTGGGCACGGGCGGGGCTAATGAAAAACTGTTTTTT
cdr3_aa: CASSLGTGGANEKLFF

v_call: TRBV7-2
d_call: -
clone_size: -
j_call: TRBJ2-3
cdr3_nt: TGTGCCAGCAGCCCTCGTCGACTAGGCAGCACAGATACGCAGTATTTT
cdr3_aa: CASSPRRLGSTDTQYF

v_call: TRBV2
d_call: TRBD1
clone_size: once
j_call: TRBJ2-3
cdr3_nt: TGTGCCAGCATCCTAGACAGGGGTGATACGCAGTATTTT
cdr3_aa: CASILDRGDTQYF

v_call: TRBV12-3/TRBV12-4
d_call: -
clone_size: -
j_call: TRBJ2-7
cdr3_nt: TGTGCCACCTCCTTGGGGGGCTCCGAGCAGTACTTC
cdr3_aa: CATSLGGSEQYF

v_call: TRBV9
d_call: TRBD1
clone_size: -
j_call: TRBJ2-3
cdr3_nt: TGTGCCAGCAGCGTTTTAGGACAGGCCGGCACAGATACGCAGTATTTT
cdr3_aa: CASSVLGQAGTDTQYF

v_call: TRBV4-3
d_call: -
clone_size: -
j_call: TRBJ2-1
cdr3_nt: TGCGCCAGCAGCCAAGAAAGGGGGAGGGCCCAGTTCTTC
cdr3_aa: CASSQERGRAQFF

v_call: TRBV6-5
d_call: -
clone_size: -
j_call: TRBJ1-2
cdr3_nt: TGTGCCTGCGGGTCGGGGGTTAACTATGGCTACACCTTC
cdr3_aa: CACGSGVNYGYTF

v_call: TRBV7-9
d_call: TRBD2
clone_size: few
j_call: TRBJ2-7
cdr3_nt: TGTGCCAGCAGCCCGGGGACTAGCGGTGTCGCCTACGAGCAGTACTTC
cdr3_aa: CASSPGTSGVAYEQYF

v_call: TRBV7-3
d_call: -
clone_size: -
j_call: TRBJ2-5
cdr3_nt: TGTGCCAGCAGCATAGGTGGGGGCCAAGAGACCCAGTACTTC
cdr3_aa: CASSIGGGQETQYF

v_call: TRBV6-2/TRBV6-3
d_call: TRBD2
clone_size: many
j_call: TRBJ2-1
cdr3_nt: TGTGCCAGCAGCCCCCGTCTGAGCGGGAGATTGAACAATGAGCAGTTCTTC
cdr3_aa: CASSPRLSGRLNNEQFF

v_call: TRBV5-1
d_call: TRBD2
clone_size: many
j_call: TRBJ2-5
cdr3_nt: TGCGCCAGCAGCTGGAGACTAGCGGAAGAGACCCAGTACTTC
cdr3_aa: CASSWRLAEETQYF

v_call: TRBV11-1
d_call: -
clone_size: -
j_call: TRBJ2-3
cdr3_nt: TGTGCCAGCAGCTTGGGTGTATTGGATACGCAGTATTTT
cdr3_aa: CASSLGVLDTQYF

v_call: TRBV20-1
d_call: -
clone_size: -
j_call: TRBJ1-1
cdr3_nt: TGCAGTGCTAGAGATAGGGGACGACGGATTCCTGAAGCTTTCTTT
cdr3_aa: CSARDRGRRIPEAFF

v_call: TRBV27
d_call: -
clone_size: -
j_call: TRBJ2-6
cdr3_nt: TGTGCCAGCAGTTTCCAGTCCGCCCGGGCTGGGGCCAACGTCCTGACTTTC
cdr3_aa: CASSFQSARAGANVLTF

v_call: TRBV7-2
d_call: -
clone_size: -
j_call: TRBJ1-2
cdr3_nt: TGTGCCAGCAATCGTTGGGGGGGACCAGACTATGGCTACACCTTC
cdr3_aa: CASNRWGGPDYGYTF

v_call: TRBV27
d_call: TRBD1
clone_size: -
j_call: TRBJ1-1
cdr3_nt: TGTGCCAGCAGCATGACAGGGGGCTTGAACACTGAAGCTTTCTTT
cdr3_aa: CASSMTGGLNTEAFF

v_call: TRBV25-1
d_call: -
clone_size: -
j_call: TRBJ2-1
cdr3_nt: TGTGCCAGCAGGGCCGGGAGACAGGCCTACGATGAGCAGTTCTTC
cdr3_aa: CASRAGRQAYDEQFF

v_call: TRBV4-2
d_call: -
clone_size: few
j_call: TRBJ1-6
cdr3_nt: TGTGCCAGCAGCCAAGGATGGGACGGACAAGGGTCACCCCTCCACTTT
cdr3_aa: CASSQGWDGQGSPLHF

v_call: TRBV29-1
d_call: TRBD2
clone_size: -
j_call: TRBJ2-3
cdr3_nt: TGCAGCCACAGACTAGCTAGCACAGATACGCAGTATTTT
cdr3_aa: CSHRLASTDTQYF

v_call: TRBV20-1
d_call: -
clone_size: few
j_call: TRBJ1-2
cdr3_nt: TGCAGTGCTCCCGGTACGGGGACTGGCTACACCTTC
cdr3_aa: CSAPGTGTGYTF

v_call: TRBV7-3
d_call: -
clone_size: -
j_call: TRBJ2-3
cdr3_nt: TGTGCCAGCAGCTTACAGGAGTACACAGATACGCAGTATTTT
cdr3_aa: CASSLQEYTDTQYF

v_call: TRBV11-3
d_call: TRBD1
clone_size: few
j_call: TRBJ2-1
cdr3_nt: TGTGCCAGCAGCCCATTGGGGACAGGGAAGCAGTTCTTC
cdr3_aa: CASSPLGTGKQFF

v_call: TRBV6-5
d_call: TRBD2
clone_size: few
j_call: TRBJ2-3
cdr3_nt: TGTGCCAGCAGTTACCACCCTAGCGGGAGGCTATCTAGCACAGATACGCAGTATTTT
cdr3_aa: CASSYHPSGRLSSTDTQYF

v_call: TRBV29-1
d_call: -
clone_size: -
j_call: TRBJ2-1
cdr3_nt: TGCAGCGCTACCCTTAAATACAATGAGCCGTTCTTC
cdr3_aa: CSATLKYNEPFF

v_call: TRBV11-3
d_call: TRBD1
clone_size: -
j_call: TRBJ2-1
cdr3_nt: TGTGCCAGCAGCACGAGACAGGGCTACAATGAGCAGTTCTTC
cdr3_aa: CASSTRQGYNEQFF

v_call: TRBV7-2
d_call: TRBD1
clone_size: -
j_call: TRBJ2-5
cdr3_nt: TGTGCCAGCAGCCCCTGGACAGGGGAGACCCAGTACTTC
cdr3_aa: CASSPWTGETQYF

v_call: TRBV12-3/TRBV12-4
d_call: TRBD2
clone_size: -
j_call: TRBJ2-7
cdr3_nt: TGTGCCAGCAGTTTAGTTCCGGGAGGGCCCTCCTACAATGAGCAGTACTTC
cdr3_aa: CASSLVPGGPSYNEQYF

v_call: TRBV12-5
d_call: TRBD1
clone_size: -
j_call: TRBJ1-1
cdr3_nt: TGTGCTAGTGGCCTGGGACAGCCGAACACTGAAGCTTTCTTT
cdr3_aa: CASGLGQPNTEAFF

v_call: TRBV28
d_call: -
clone_size: few
j_call: TRBJ1-4
cdr3_nt: TGTGCCAGCAGTTTCATCAAACGGGGGTTTAAGGAAAAACTGTTTTTT
cdr3_aa: CASSFIKRGFKEKLFF

v_call: TRBV6-6
d_call: -
clone_size: -
j_call: TRBJ1-4
cdr3_nt: TGTGCCAGCAGTTACTTCGCGGGCCAGGCGGAAAAACTGTTTTTT
cdr3_aa: CASSYFAGQAEKLFF

v_call: TRBV11-3
d_call: TRBD2
clone_size: -
j_call: TRBJ2-1
cdr3_nt: TGTGCCAGCAGGGGGACTAGCAACAATGAGCAGTTCTTC
cdr3_aa: CASRGTSNNEQFF

v_call: TRBV20-1
d_call: -
clone_size: many
j_call: TRBJ1-6
cdr3_nt: TGCAGTGCTAGGACAAGCACCGGGACACCTAATTCACCCCTCCACTTT
cdr3_aa: CSARTSTGTPNSPLHF

v_call: TRBV12-3/TRBV12-4
d_call: -
clone_size: -
j_call: TRBJ1-1
cdr3_nt: TGTGCCAGCAGCCCTCCGGCGGGCCGGGGCACTGAAGCTTTCTTT
cdr3_aa: CASSPPAGRGTEAFF

v_call: TRBV24-1
d_call: -
clone_size: -
j_call: TRBJ2-7
cdr3_nt: TGTGCCACCAGTGAGGACTACGAGCAGTACTTC
cdr3_aa: CATSEDYEQYF

v_call: TRBV15
d_call: -
clone_size: few
j_call: TRBJ2-1
cdr3_nt: TGTGCCACCAGCTCCAGGGACTCCTCCGTGGAGCAGTTCTTC
cdr3_aa: CATSSRDSSVEQFF

v_call: TRBV27
d_call: TRBD1
clone_size: few
j_call: TRBJ2-1
cdr3_nt: TGTGCCAGCAGGAACCGGGACAGGGCTGAGGGTGAGCAGTTCTTC
cdr3_aa: CASRNRDRAEGEQFF

v_call: TRBV29-1
d_call: TRBD1
clone_size: -
j_call: TRBJ2-3
cdr3_nt: TGCAGCGGGACCGGACAGGCGGCCCCAGATACGCAGTATTTT
cdr3_aa: CSGTGQAAPDTQYF

v_call: TRBV7-9
d_call: -
clone_size: -
j_call: TRBJ1-4
cdr3_nt: TGTGCCAGCAGCTCAAGGAGGGCAGGGCACGAAAAACTGTTTTTT
cdr3_aa: CASSSRRAGHEKLFF

v_call: TRBV20-1
d_call: TRBD2
clone_size: few
j_call: TRBJ2-3
cdr3_nt: TGCAGTGCTAGATTACTAGCGAACACAGATACGCAGTATTTT
cdr3_aa: CSARLLANTDTQYF

v_call: TRBV24-1
d_call: -
clone_size: -
j_call: TRBJ2-5
cdr3_nt: TGTGCCACCAGTGATTCGTCCAGGACTCCTGGGCAGTACTTC
cdr3_aa: CATSDSSRTPGQYF

v_call: TRBV5-1
d_call: TRBD1
clone_size: few
j_call: TRBJ2-5
cdr3_nt: TGCGCCAGCAGCATGGTCGGGACAGGGCAAGAGACCCAGTACTTC
cdr3_aa: CASSMVGTGQETQYF

v_call: TRBV9
d_call: TRBD1
clone_size: few
j_call: TRBJ2-5
cdr3_nt: TGTGCCAGCAGCACCTCGACAGGGGGAGAGACCCAGTACTTC
cdr3_aa: CASSTSTGGETQYF

v_call: TRBV15
d_call: -
clone_size: -
j_call: TRBJ2-7
cdr3_nt: TGTGCCACCAGCAGGGAAGGAGCGGTCTACGAGCAGTACTTC
cdr3_aa: CATSREGAVYEQYF

v_call: TRBV21-1
d_call: -
clone_size: -
j_call: TRBJ2-3
cdr3_nt: TGTGCCAGCAGCAAAGACGGGACTAGAAGTACCGCTAGCACAGATACGCAGTATTTT
cdr3_aa: CASSKDGTRSTASTDTQYF

v_call: TRBV21-1
d_call: -
clone_size: few
j_call: TRBJ2-3
cdr3_nt: TGTGCCAGCAGCAAAGTTCAAGGGGACGCAGATACGCAGTATTTT
cdr3_aa: CASSKVQGDADTQYF

v_call: TRBV29-1
d_call: -
clone_size: many
j_call: TRBJ2-7
cdr3_nt: TGCAGCGCCGAGACACACGGGACCTACGAGCAGTACTTC
cdr3_aa: CSAETHGTYEQYF

v_call: TRBV6-2/TRBV6-3
d_call: -
clone_size: few
j_call: TRBJ2-7
cdr3_nt: TGTGCCAGCAAAACTACCTACATCTACAATGAGCAGTACTTC
cdr3_aa: CASKTTYIYNEQYF

v_call: TRBV7-2
d_call: -
clone_size: -
j_call: TRBJ2-4
cdr3_nt: TGTGCCAGCAGTTCCCTCCCTTGGGGTTACGACATTCAGTACTTC
cdr3_aa: CASSSLPWGYDIQYF

v_call: TRBV2
d_call: -
clone_size: -
j_call: TRBJ2-7
cdr3_nt: TGTGCCACCTCAAGCCGTCGGGAGCAGTACTTC
cdr3_aa: CATSSRREQYF

v_call: TRBV4-3
d_call: TRBD2
clone_size: -
j_call: TRBJ2-1
cdr3_nt: TGCGCCAGCAGCCAGGCCAGCGGGAATAGCTACAATGAGCAGTTCTTC
cdr3_aa: CASSQASGNSYNEQFF

v_call: TRBV6-1
d_call: -
clone_size: -
j_call: TRBJ2-1
cdr3_nt: TGTGCCAGTGAGGGACCCGGCTCCTACAATGAGCAGTTCTTC
cdr3_aa: CASEGPGSYNEQFF